The source of this TCR beta chain is a study of T cells in Graves' hyperthyroidism and ophthalmopathy. Study outcomes and limitations: Most expanded thyroid clonotypes above 0.001 recurred in blood. Through a model of 13 V-J features, ophthalmopathy was separated from stable hyperthyroidism.

This clonotype was seen at least ten times. The antigen remains unidentified. Using RNA transcripts as the source, TCR beta CDR3 regions were amplified. The primer set for the first-round RT-PCR of the TCR CDR3 was HTBI. TCRdb re-derived calls from the multiplex PCR reads in MiXCR, one entry per CDR3 protein. Here the sample spans fewer than 700,000 distinct CDR3 sequences, roughly 17% being singletons. The CDR3 spans 15 residues. CDR1 is DFQATT, CDR2 SNEGSKA, per germline (reference sequence). Trimming took 0 bases from V and 6 from J; bases not matched to a gene: 8. The sample taken for sequencing was blood. This receptor was obtained from a woman aged 18-29 years with Graves' ophthalmopathy. The chain joins TRBV20-1 to TRBJ1-2; 9 nucleotides match TRBD1. The CDR3 reads CSARDNDRGKDGYTF. The CDR3 DNA reads as TGCAGTGCTAGAGATAACGACAGGGGGAAGGATGGCTACACCTTC.